The following is a T cell receptor (beta chain) sequence with its context. TCRdb keeps only in-frame clones here, not all; method: immunoSEQ multiplex PCR. The sample records about 6,900 clones, 20% to 25% being singletons. CDR1 MNHEY and CDR2 SVGAGI come from the germline V gene. Trimming pared 8 bases from V and 10 bases from J, leaving 15 bases between. The CDR3 spans 12 residues. These data are taken from a study of graft-versus-host responses after intestinal transplantation. The receptor comes from a human patient who was an organ donor for intestinal transplantation. The source material was alloreactive CD4+ T cells from a mixed lymphocyte reaction culture, sampled before transplantation. As for subset: CFSE-low proliferating T cells sorted from approximately six-day pre-transplant mixed lymphocyte reaction (GvH or HvG direction). This chain links TRBV6-5 with TRBJ2-1, with D possibly TRBD2 on 6 matching bases. CDR3 sequence reads: CASWRAPHEQFF. The CDR3 nucleotides read TGTGCCAGCTGGAGGGCCCCCCACGAGCAGTTCTTC.